Below are 29 T cell receptor beta chains sequenced from a single sample in a study of blood T cells in healthy people across ages. A second roughly 7 to 12 cycle PCR used barcoded and J-beta primers. MiXCR, run by TCRdb on the 5' RACE reads, gives a single entry per CDR3 protein. This table has some 760,000 distinct CDR3 sequences, roughly 25% appearing once. These data are also associated with another study on T cells of mothers and their children.

The material sequenced was blood. The receptors derive from a boy younger than 18 in good health.

This chain links TRBV13 with TRBJ2-1; D might be TRBD1 (6 bases). The V end lost 5 bases, the J end lost 0 bases, and 17 bases lay between the germline ends. This CDR3 contains 17 residues. Germline V gives CDR1 PRHDT, CDR2 FYEKMQ (reference sequence). CDR3 coding DNA: TGTGCCAGCAGCCCCCACTACAGGGAGAGCTCCTACAATGAGCAGTTCTTC. Translation: CASSPHYRESSYNEQFF.

In its sample, this clonotype was seen a few times. The chain carries TRBV7-2 and TRBJ2-5, with a tentative D call TRBD2 (6 bases). The DNA end lines up better with TRBJ2-7; the J call may be wrong. The germline V gene has CDR1 SGHTA and CDR2 FQGNSA. The CDR3 has 13 amino acids. The CDR3 coding sequence is TGTGCCAGCAGTTCTATCGGAGGGTACGAGCAGTACTTC. Translation: CASSSIGGYEQYF.

J is TRBJ2-7 and V is TRBV5-1; D ambiguous. CDR1 is SGHRS, CDR2 YFSETQ, per germline. The CDR3 totals 16 residues. V lost 0 bases to trimming and J lost 1 base, with 14 bases between them. The DNA of the CDR3 is TGCGCCAGCAGCTTGGAGGTGGAGACGATTTCCTACGAGCAGTACTTC. This codes for CASSLEVETISYEQYF. Full variable domain (rest looked up from reference TRBV5-1 and TRBJ2-7): KAGVTQTPRYLIKTRGQQVTLSCSPISGHRSVSWYQQTPGQGLQFLFEYFSETQRNKGNFPGRFSGRQFSNSRSEMNVSTLELGDSALYLCASSLEVETISYEQYFGPGTRLTVT.

J is TRBJ2-2 and V is TRBV12-3 or TRBV12-4, with a possible D match to TRBD1 (6 bases). Trimming removed 5 bases at V and 8 bases at J, with 21 bases between. The CDR3 covers 16 residues. CDR3 amino acids: CASSRPGTLFWGELFF. CDR3 DNA sequence: TGTGCCAGCAGTCGACCCGGGACACTTTTTTGGGGGGAGCTGTTTTTT.

The V gene is TRBV29-1, the J gene TRBJ2-3, with TRBD2 matching 10 bases. The junction had 7 bases not matched to a gene; V was cut back by 4 bases and J by 3 bases. Germline V lookup: CDR1 SQVTM, CDR2 ANQGSEA. This CDR3 is built from 15 residues. The CDR3: CSVVPQREGTDTQYF. The CDR3 bases are TGCAGCGTTGTCCCTCAGCGGGAGGGGACAGATACGCAGTATTTT.

The V call is TRBV5-1, the J call TRBJ2-3, with 9 bases identical to TRBD2. CDR1 and CDR2 from the germline V gene are SGHRS and YFSETQ. CDR3 length: 15 residues. V lost 4 bases and J lost 4; bases outside the gene matches: 7. The CDR3 sequence is CASSGGRAVSDTQYF. The CDR3 DNA is TGCGCCAGCAGCGGCGGGAGGGCCGTTTCAGATACGCAGTATTTT. Full variable domain (outside the CDR3, taken from reference TRBV5-1 and TRBJ2-3): KAGVTQTPRYLIKTRGQQVTLSCSPISGHRSVSWYQQTPGQGLQFLFEYFSETQRNKGNFPGRFSGRQFSNSRSEMNVSTLELGDSALYLCASSGGRAVSDTQYFGPGTRLTVL.

This clonotype has a handful of counts. The DNA for the CDR3 is TGTGCCAGTAGTATCGGACAGGGGAATCAGCCCCAGCATTTT. Translating it yields CASSIGQGNQPQHF. The rearrangement joins TRBV19 to TRBJ1-5; 9 bases align to TRBD1. The CDR3 runs to 14 residues. V lost 3 bases to trimming and J lost 4 bases; unmatched junction nucleotides: 1. Germline CDR1 LNHDA, CDR2 SQIVND (reference sequence).

The gene calls are TRBV12-5 and TRBJ2-1; tentatively, D is TRBD2 (6 bases). The CDR3 is 17 residues long. V was shortened by 1 base and J by 7 bases, with 20 bases between the two germline ends. Germline CDR1 is LGHNT and CDR2 is FRNRAP. For the CDR3, the DNA is TGTGCTAGTGGTTTGGCCGTGGGCCCACATGGAGGGAATGAGCAGTTCTTC. Amino acids: CASGLAVGPHGGNEQFF.

This chain connects TRBV6-1 to TRBJ2-6, with D hard to call. V lost 1 base, J lost 0 bases, and 4 bases lay in between. This CDR3 comprises 15 residues. The germline V gene has CDR1 MNHNS and CDR2 SASEGT. The CDR3 bases are TGTGCCAGCAGTGAAGACAGCTCTGGGGCCAACGTCCTGACTTTC. Its translation: CASSEDSSGANVLTF.

This clonotype was observed a few times. J is TRBJ2-7 and V is TRBV7-9, with D maybe TRBD1 (7 bases). V shed 5 bases and J shed 5 bases, with 22 bases lying between them. This CDR3 region has 16 residues. Germline assignment: CDR1 SEHNR and CDR2 FQNEAQ (reference sequence). The CDR3 DNA reads as TGTGCCAGCAGCGCACTTCCGCGGGACAGAATGGACGAGCAGTACTTC. Protein sequence: CASSALPRDRMDEQYF.

The V call is TRBV28, the J call TRBJ1-5; TRBD1 is a possible D gene (6 bases). The CDR3 is 15 residues long. The germline V gene has CDR1 MDHEN and CDR2 SYDVKM. Trimming took 6 bases from V and 4 from J, leaving 16 bases between them. The CDR3 DNA is TGTGCCAGCAGACCGGCGGACAGCACGAATCAGCCCCAGCATTTT. This translates into CASRPADSTNQPQHF.

In DNA form, the CDR3 reads TGCAGCGTTGAAGAGGACAGGGAAAGAAAACTGTTTTTT. It translates to CSVEEDRERKLFF. The chain is built from TRBV29-1 and TRBJ1-4; 8 nucleotides align to TRBD1. The CDR3 is 13 amino acids. CDR1 and CDR2 (germline): SQVTM, ANQGSEA. V lost 0 bases and J lost 10; bases outside the gene matches: 4.

This clonotype was counted only a few times. The chain recombines TRBV27 with TRBJ2-5; TRBD1 agrees at 11 bases. This CDR3 contains 13 residues. With V trimmed by 8 bases and J by 5 bases, 4 bases remained unmatched. The germline CDR1 and CDR2 sequences are MNHEY and SMNVEV (reference sequence). DNA for the CDR3: TGTGCCAGCCGGGACAGGGGGATGGAGACCCAGTACTTC. It specifies CASRDRGMETQYF.

This chain connects TRBV29-1 to TRBJ2-5; 10 nucleotides match TRBD2. V lost 0 bases, J lost 5 bases, and 15 bases stayed unmatched. This CDR3 comprises 18 residues. The germline V gene encodes CDR1 SQVTM and CDR2 ANQGSEA. The CDR3 nucleotides are TGCAGCGTTGAAGATCTCCTAGCGGGAGATCCTCCTTATGAGACCCAGTACTTC. This gives the protein CSVEDLLAGDPPYETQYF. Full variable domain (rest looked up from reference TRBV29-1 and TRBJ2-5): SAVISQKPSRDICQRGTSLTIQCQVDSQVTMMFWYRQQPGQSLTLIATANQGSEATYESGFVIDKFPISRPNLTFSTLTVSNMSPEDSSIYLCSVEDLLAGDPPYETQYFGPGTRLLVL.

The chain links TRBV3-1 to TRBJ2-5; 7 positions agree with TRBD1. Germline V gives CDR1 LGHDT, CDR2 YNNKEL (reference sequence). The CDR3 has 15 residues. The V and J ends lost 3 bases and 0 bases, in that order; junction bases with no gene match: 4. CDR3 amino acids: CASSQLQGYQETQYF. The DNA for the CDR3 is TGTGCCAGCAGCCAGTTACAGGGGTACCAAGAGACCCAGTACTTC.

This clonotype was seen more than once but under ten times. The J gene is TRBJ2-5, the V gene TRBV10-3; 7 bases align to TRBD2. The germline V gene has CDR1 ENHRY and CDR2 SYGVKD. The J segment lost 5 bases and the V segment lost 2 bases, leaving 5 bases of the junction unmatched. The CDR3 is made up of 14 amino acids. In DNA, the CDR3 is TGTGCCATCAGTGAGGCGGGAGCGCCTGAGACCCAGTACTTC. It specifies CAISEAGAPETQYF.

The V and J genes are TRBV11-3 and TRBJ2-2; tentative D call: TRBD1 (6 bases). CDR1 and CDR2 (germline): SGHNT, YENEEA. Trimming removed 2 bases from V and 7 bases from J, with 26 bases in between. The CDR3 spans 19 residues. The CDR3 reads CASSLSVLGAPRDNGELFF. The DNA of the CDR3 is TGTGCCAGCAGCTTATCGGTGTTGGGGGCCCCGAGGGATAACGGGGAGCTGTTTTTT.

This clonotype was recorded a few times. CDR3 region: CASSVVGVNTGELFF. In DNA, the CDR3 is TGTGCCAGCAGCGTAGTGGGGGTGAACACCGGGGAGCTGTTTTTT. The chain combines TRBV9 with TRBJ2-2; D tentatively reads TRBD1 or TRBD2 (5 bases each). V lost 0 bases and J lost 1, with 7 bases in between. Germline CDR1 is SGDLS and CDR2 is YYNGEE. The CDR3 spans 15 residues. Variable domain in full (rest from reference TRBV9 and TRBJ2-2): DSGVTQTPKHLITATGQRVTLRCSPRSGDLSVYWYQQSLDQGLQFLIQYYNGEERAKGNILERFSAQQFPDLHSELNLSSLELGDSALYFCASSVVGVNTGELFFGEGSRLTVL.

The chain carries TRBV7-9 and TRBJ2-3; D not certain. V lost 5 bases to trimming and J lost 4 bases, with 22 bases between them. Germline V gene data show CDR1 as SEHNR and CDR2 as FQNEAQ (reference sequence). The CDR3 spans 17 residues. The CDR3 nucleotides are TGTGCCAGCAGCCCCAACCGGGCCCCCTCTGGGGCAGATACGCAGTATTTT. Protein sequence: CASSPNRAPSGADTQYF. The whole variable domain, remainder taken from reference TRBV7-9 and TRBJ2-3, is DTGVSQNPRHKITKRGQNVTFRCDPISEHNRLYWYRQTLGQGPEFLTYFQNEAQLEKSRLLSDRFSAERPKGSFSTLEIQRTEQGDSAMYLCASSPNRAPSGADTQYFGPGTRLTVL.

CDR3 protein: CASSQVDDTQYF. The CDR3 region has the DNA TGCGCCAGCAGCCAAGTCGACGATACGCAGTATTTT. The chain employs TRBV4-1 and TRBJ2-3; D unresolved. Germline CDR1 and CDR2: MGHRA and YSYEKL. Trimming left V 1 base short and J 6 bases short, with 5 bases between. This CDR3 is built from 12 residues.

The rearrangement links TRBV14 to TRBJ2-5; tentative D call: TRBD2 (6 bases). Trimming pared 0 bases from V and 7 bases from J, leaving 21 bases between. Per the germline V gene, CDR1 is SGHDN and CDR2 is FVKESK. The CDR3 covers 17 residues. CDR3 in DNA: TGTGCCAGCAGCCAAGATCGGGGAGGCGTCAAGTATGGGACCCAGTACTTC. This sequence encodes CASSQDRGGVKYGTQYF.

The V call is TRBV4-1, the J call TRBJ2-3; D might be TRBD2 (6 bases). Trimming removed 1 base at V and 3 bases at J, with 8 bases between. Germline V lookup: CDR1 MGHRA, CDR2 YSYEKL. The CDR3 contains 14 residues. CDR3 residues: CASSQGGETDTQYF. In DNA, the CDR3 is TGCGCCAGCAGCCAAGGGGGGGAAACAGATACGCAGTATTTT.

This chain uses TRBV13 with TRBJ1-4; D ambiguous. V shed 5 bases and J shed 0 bases, with 13 bases lying between them. The CDR3 has 16 residues. Germline-derived CDR1 and CDR2 are PRHDT and FYEKMQ (reference sequence). The CDR3 DNA is TGTGCCAGCAGCCAGAGGGCGGAGACAACTAATGAAAAACTGTTTTTT. It is translated as CASSQRAETTNEKLFF.

There are a few counts of this clonotype. The junction shows a germline mismatch at one end, possibly a read error. V usage is TRBV12-3 or TRBV12-4 and J usage is TRBJ1-2; D is undetermined. This CDR3 region has 14 residues. CDR3 residues: CASSFSGVGNAAHF. For the CDR3, the DNA is TGTGCCAGCAGTTTTTCCGGGGTCGGAAACGCCGCACACTTC.

This clonotype was seen a few times. The chain couples TRBV3-1 to TRBJ1-6; unclear D gene. Germline CDR1 reads LGHDT; CDR2 reads YNNKEL (reference sequence). The CDR3 runs 15 residues. V dropped 1 base and J dropped 10 bases, with 14 bases sitting between them. In DNA, the CDR3 is TGTGCCAGCAGCCAAGGACCGGGATTAGAATCACCCCTCCACTTT. It codes for CASSQGPGLESPLHF. Drawing the rest from reference TRBV3-1 and TRBJ1-6, the complete variable domain is DTAVSQTPKYLVTQMGNDKSIKCEQNLGHDTMYWYKQDSKKFLKIMFSYNNKELIINETVPNRFSPKSPDKAHLNLHINSLELGDSAVYFCASSQGPGLESPLHFGNGTRLTVT.

Only a few counts were recorded for this clonotype. The chain joins TRBV20-1 to TRBJ2-5, with 9 bases fitting TRBD1. The CDR3 runs to 15 residues. The trim removed 6 bases at V and 5 bases at J, leaving 13 bases unmatched. The germline CDR1 and CDR2 sequences are DFQATT and SNEGSKA (reference sequence). The CDR3 protein is CSAVNPGQGGETQYF. CDR3 bases: TGCAGTGCCGTTAATCCGGGACAGGGCGGGGAGACCCAGTACTTC.

This clonotype was found many times. CDR3 coding DNA: TGTGCCAGCAGCGTAGAGGGGACAGGATACAATGAGCAGTTCTTC. Its translation is CASSVEGTGYNEQFF. This chain joins TRBV9 and TRBJ2-1; TRBD1 aligns across 8 bases. Trimming cost V 0 bases and J 4 bases; bases outside gene matches: 3. Germline loops: CDR1 SGDLS, CDR2 YYNGEE. The length of the CDR3 is 15 residues.

The chain couples TRBV3-1 to TRBJ1-1; D perhaps matches TRBD1 (5 bases). The germline V gene has CDR1 LGHDT and CDR2 YNNKEL (reference sequence). CDR3 length equals 14 residues. With 2 bases removed from V and 5 bases from J, the gap between germline ends came to 12 bases. This chain's CDR3 is CASSQRKGLTEAFF. CDR3 DNA: TGTGCCAGCAGCCAACGCAAGGGGTTGACTGAAGCTTTCTTT.

This clonotype was observed a few times. The chain is built from TRBV15 and TRBJ2-1; D ambiguous. Germline lookup yields CDR1 LNHNV and CDR2 YYDKDF (reference sequence). V was cut by 8 bases and J by 9 bases, with 14 bases left in between. The CDR3 spans 12 residues. CDR3 coding DNA: TGTGCCACCGGGCTAGGAGTCGGTGAGCAGTTCTTC. It is translated as CATGLGVGEQFF.